Presented here are 20 T cell receptor beta chains from one specimen sequenced in a study of T-cell memory formation after mild COVID-19. Each CDR3 protein gets one entry after TCRdb re-called the 5' RACE reads with MiXCR. The profile shows 270,000 or so distinct CDR3 sequences, 16% of them singletons. Sequences were obtained from PBMCs or a T cell subset sorted from them (not recorded which). The source of these receptors is a man between 18 and 29 years old who had mild COVID-19 (a few samples of this study predate the infection). Cell type and time point are not known.

This clonotype was seen many times. This sequence joins TRBV10-3 and TRBJ2-5; D ambiguous. The germline CDR1 and CDR2 sequences are ENHRY and SYGVKD. Trimming cost V 8 bases and J 0 bases, with 19 bases left between them. The CDR3 covers 16 residues. For the CDR3, the DNA is TGTGCCATCGCCCAAAGACTGAATGGGGACCAAGAGACCCAGTACTTC. Translation: CAIAQRLNGDQETQYF.

This rearrangement joins TRBV9 to TRBJ1-1; D unclear. The CDR3 spans 12 residues. The germline V and J ends were trimmed by 6 bases and 8 bases, with 14 bases remaining between them. Germline CDR1 is SGDLS and CDR2 is YYNGEE. Here the CDR3 DNA reads TGTGCCAGCAACGGATTAAGCCCCGAAGCTTTCTTT. It translates to CASNGLSPEAFF.

This clonotype was recorded only once. The chain links TRBV5-1 to TRBJ1-1, with D unclear. The germline V gene has CDR1 SGHRS and CDR2 YFSETQ. The germline V and J ends were trimmed by 4 bases and 1 base, with 11 bases remaining between them. The CDR3 covers 14 residues. This CDR3 reads CASSESTGNTEAFF. The DNA for the CDR3 is TGCGCCAGCAGCGAATCGACGGGGAACACTGAAGCTTTCTTT.

The chain recombines TRBV29-1 with TRBJ1-5; D is undetermined. Trimming left V 5 bases short and J 7 bases short, with 18 bases between. The germline V gene encodes CDR1 SQVTM and CDR2 ANQGSEA. The CDR3 runs to 14 residues. CDR3 DNA: TGCAGCGTTACCCCCGGCGGGATAGGACAGCCCCAGCATTTT. Protein sequence: CSVTPGGIGQPQHF. Full variable domain (missing parts from reference TRBV29-1 and TRBJ1-5): SAVISQKPSRDICQRGTSLTIQCQVDSQVTMMFWYRQQPGQSLTLIATANQGSEATYESGFVIDKFPISRPNLTFSTLTVSNMSPEDSSIYLCSVTPGGIGQPQHFGDGTRLSIL.

This clonotype was seen just once. This chain joins TRBV6-2 or TRBV6-3 and TRBJ2-3; tentatively, D is TRBD1 (7 bases). The CDR3 totals 15 residues. In germline, CDR1 is MNHEY, CDR2 SVGEGT. V lost 7 bases, J lost 7 bases, and 21 bases lay in between. The CDR3 nucleotides read TGTGCCAGCACCCCAGGGGGGAACGTGGTGCATACGCAGTATTTT. Translated: CASTPGGNVVHTQYF.

V is TRBV9 and J is TRBJ2-5; D gene ambiguous. V was clipped by 0 bases and J by 5 bases, with 11 bases between them. Germline V gene sequence: CDR1 SGDLS, CDR2 YYNGEE. The CDR3 loop spans 14 amino acids. CDR3 bases: TGTGCCAGCAGCGTAGGAGAAGGGCCGGAGACCCAGTACTTC. Translated, it gives CASSVGEGPETQYF. The whole variable domain, filled in from reference TRBV9 and TRBJ2-5, reads DSGVTQTPKHLITATGQRVTLRCSPRSGDLSVYWYQQSLDQGLQFLIQYYNGEERAKGNILERFSAQQFPDLHSELNLSSLELGDSALYFCASSVGEGPETQYFGPGTRLLVL.

The gene calls are TRBV12-3 or TRBV12-4 and TRBJ1-4; D ambiguous. Trimming left V 8 bases short and J 14 bases short, with 18 bases between. CDR3 size: 12 residues. The CDR3 DNA reads as TGTGCCAGCTCTCTTGGGCAGACGACGCTGTTTTTT. It encodes CASSLGQTTLFF.

This clonotype was seen only a few times. J is TRBJ2-1 and V is TRBV20-1, with a possible D match to TRBD1 (6 bases). CDR3 length equals 13 residues. Trimming stripped 6 bases from V and 4 bases from J, with 13 bases between. The germline gives CDR1 DFQATT, CDR2 SNEGSKA (reference sequence). The CDR3 nucleotides are TGCAGTGCCCCGGTAACAGGGTACAATGAGCAGTTCTTC. Residues: CSAPVTGYNEQFF.

The chain recombines TRBV12-3 or TRBV12-4 with TRBJ1-1, with a weak D call TRBD1 (6 bases). V lost 3 bases and J lost 3, with 8 bases in between. The CDR3 is 13 amino acids. CDR3 sequence: CASSFGGHTEAFF. The CDR3 DNA is TGTGCCAGCAGTTTCGGGGGGCACACTGAAGCTTTCTTT.

The rearrangement links TRBV7-6 to TRBJ1-2; TRBD1 matches at 9 bases. With 5 bases clipped from V and 4 bases from J, the junction kept 11 bases outside the gene matches. The CDR3 has 16 amino acids. Germline V CDR1 and CDR2: SGHVS, FNYEAQ. CDR3 DNA: TGTGCCAGCAGCCCTGAAGGTGCGACAGGGGGCTATGGCTACACCTTC. It yields the protein CASSPEGATGGYGYTF.

V usage is TRBV5-6 and J usage is TRBJ2-2, with 8 bases identical to TRBD2. CDR3 size: 15 residues. The germline gives CDR1 SGHDT, CDR2 YYEEEE. The junction had 5 bases not matched to a gene; V was cut back by 2 bases and J by 5 bases. The CDR3 protein is CASSFSPGGTGELFF. CDR3 in DNA: TGTGCCAGCAGCTTCTCCCCGGGGGGGACCGGGGAGCTGTTTTTT. The full variable domain, in which reference TRBV5-6 and TRBJ2-2 provide the parts outside the CDR3, is DAGVTQSPTHLIKTRGQQVTLRCSPKSGHDTVSWYQQALGQGPQFIFQYYEEEERQRGNFPDRFSGHQFPNYSSELNVNALLLGDSALYLCASSFSPGGTGELFFGEGSRLTVL.

The V gene is TRBV5-1, the J gene TRBJ2-7, with TRBD1 identical over 9 bases. Trimming cost V 5 bases and J 6 bases; bases outside gene matches: 9. There are 14 residues in the CDR3. Germline CDR1 and CDR2: SGHRS and YFSETQ. The CDR3 protein is CASSSGTGLSEQYF. CDR3 nucleotide sequence: TGCGCCAGCAGTTCCGGGACAGGGCTGTCCGAGCAGTACTTC.

This clonotype was detected a few times. This sequence joins TRBV10-3 and TRBJ2-5; possible D gene TRBD1, 5 bases. Trimming left V 2 bases short and J 4 bases short, with 14 bases between. This CDR3 has 15 amino acids. Germline values: CDR1 ENHRY, CDR2 SYGVKD. In nucleotides, the CDR3 is TGTGCCATCAGTGAGAAGGGGTTTTACTCAGAGACCCAGTACTTC. This gives the protein CAISEKGFYSETQYF.

The CDR3 bases are TGTGCCACCAGCAGAGATGAGGCGCGTGCCCAGCATTTT. Translated, it gives CATSRDEARAQHF. The chain has TRBV15 and TRBJ1-5, with D hard to call. Per the germline V gene, CDR1 is LNHNV and CDR2 is YYDKDF (reference sequence). V was trimmed by 0 bases and J by 11 bases, leaving 11 bases between them. This CDR3 comprises 13 residues. Complete variable domain (other parts from reference TRBV15 and TRBJ1-5): DAMVIQNPRYQVTQFGKPVTLSCSQTLNHNVMYWYQQKSSQAPKLLFHYYDKDFNNEADTPDNFQSRRPNTSFCFLDIRSPGLGDTAMYLCATSRDEARAQHFGDGTRLSIL.

The chain joins TRBV5-1 to TRBJ2-3; the D gene is possibly TRBD2 (6 bases). V was clipped by 4 bases and J by 0 bases, with 6 bases between them. The CDR3 extends over 13 amino acids. The V gene's germline CDR1 is SGHRS and CDR2 YFSETQ. The CDR3 region has the DNA TGCGCCAGCAGCGGGACTAGCACAGATACGCAGTATTTT. Encoded protein: CASSGTSTDTQYF.

This clonotype showed up just a few times. V and J are TRBV12-3 or TRBV12-4 and TRBJ2-1; TRBD2 aligns across 7 bases. J lost 0 bases, V lost 6 bases, and 11 bases had no gene match. The length of the CDR3 is 17 residues. The CDR3 sequence: CASSFTRGSSSYNEQFF. CDR3 nucleotides: TGTGCCAGCAGCTTCACGCGGGGGTCGAGCTCCTACAATGAGCAGTTCTTC.

The table lists this clonotype with a few counts. The chain couples TRBV29-1 to TRBJ2-3; D not resolved. Germline CDR1 and CDR2: SQVTM and ANQGSEA. The CDR3 has 12 amino acids. Trimming stripped 4 bases from V and 6 bases from J, with 11 bases between. This CDR3 is CSVGRRVDTQYF. CDR3 in DNA: TGCAGCGTTGGTAGGCGAGTCGATACGCAGTATTTT.

This clonotype was counted ten times or more. V and J are TRBV4-2 and TRBJ2-1; D may be TRBD1 or TRBD2 (5 bases each). Germline V lookup: CDR1 LGHNA, CDR2 YNFKEQ. Trimming removed 8 bases at V and 1 base at J, with 9 bases between. This CDR3 has 13 residues. CDR3: CASSGGSYNEQFF. The CDR3 nucleotides read TGTGCCAGCTCTGGGGGTTCCTACAATGAGCAGTTCTTC.

This clonotype has more than one count but fewer than ten. This chain links TRBV5-1 with TRBJ2-5; D perhaps matches TRBD1 (6 bases). This CDR3 spans 14 amino acids. The V gene's germline CDR1 is SGHRS and CDR2 YFSETQ. V shed 9 bases and J shed 1 base, with 16 bases lying between them. CDR3 region: CATSGGRAQETQYF. CDR3 DNA: TGCGCCACCTCTGGGGGCAGAGCCCAAGAGACCCAGTACTTC.

This clonotype showed up just a few times. The J gene is TRBJ1-6, the V gene TRBV7-8, with D unclear. This CDR3 has 14 amino acids. Between the trimmed V and J ends, which lost 5 bases and 5 bases, there was a span of 10 bases. CDR1 and CDR2 (germline): SGHVS, FQNEAQ. Written as DNA, the CDR3 is TGTGCCAGCAGCACCCCGACAAATAATTCACCCCTCCACTTT. Encoded protein: CASSTPTNNSPLHF.